The 24 T cell receptor beta chains reported below all come from one sample, sequenced in a study of graft-versus-host responses after intestinal transplantation. Their antigens are not known. Repertoires were generated with immunoSEQ multiplex PCR, while TCRdb's copy carries only in-frame clones and drops some. There are more than 80,000 clones in the sample; roughly 87% occur only once, and about a sixth lies in the top ten. The source material was unstimulated CD8+ T cells sorted from spleen or lymph node cells, sampled before intestinal transplant. The receptors here all came from a human donor who received an intestinal transplant.

The genes are TRBV10-3 and TRBJ2-3, with TRBD2 matching 10 bases. CDR3 size: 17 residues. V shed 2 bases and J 3 bases; nucleotides not matched to a gene: 8. Germline assignment: CDR1 ENHRY and CDR2 SYGVKD. The CDR3 spells CAISEPITSGETDTQYF. DNA for the CDR3: TGTGCCATCAGTGAGCCAATTACTAGCGGGGAAACAGATACGCAGTATTTT.

This chain connects TRBV9 to TRBJ2-5; D might be TRBD2 (6 bases). The CDR3 is made up of 13 amino acids. The germline CDR1 and CDR2 sequences are SGDLS and YYNGEE. Trimming took off 2 bases at V and 5 bases at J, with 10 bases between the two ends. Here the CDR3 DNA reads TGTGCCAGCAGCGTCGGGACTTGGGAGACCCAGTACTTC. Translation: CASSVGTWETQYF.

The chain recombines TRBV7-6 with TRBJ1-5; no clear D gene. The CDR3 consists of 13 residues. The V end was cut by 1 base, the J end by 7 bases, with 8 bases between. Germline CDR1 reads SGHVS; CDR2 reads FNYEAQ. The DNA of the CDR3 is TGTGCCAGCAGCTTAGGGAAGACCCAGCCCCAGCATTTT. Its protein product is CASSLGKTQPQHF.

This chain connects TRBV5-4 to TRBJ2-3, with 12 bases fitting TRBD2. This CDR3 has 13 residues. Germline CDR1 and CDR2: SGHNT and YYREEE (reference sequence). The junction had 3 bases not matched to a gene; V was cut back by 7 bases and J by 6 bases. This CDR3 reads CASLTSGSDTQYF. The CDR3 DNA is TGTGCCAGCCTGACTAGCGGGAGTGATACGCAGTATTTT.

The chain links TRBV5-4 to TRBJ1-5; no reliable D call. This CDR3 is built from 13 residues. V gave up 4 bases and J gave up 3 bases, with 8 bases separating them. CDR1 is SGHNT and CDR2 is YYREEE in the germline V gene (reference sequence). The CDR3 sequence is CASSDVPNQPQHF. The CDR3 DNA reads as TGTGCCAGCAGCGACGTTCCCAATCAGCCCCAGCATTTT.

The CDR3 region is CASSFRSWGPNTEAFF. CDR3 nucleotides: TGTGCCAGCAGCTTTCGGAGTTGGGGCCCGAACACTGAAGCTTTCTTT. The chain has TRBV5-4 and TRBJ1-1; D might be TRBD1 (5 bases). CDR3 length: 16 residues. Trimming removed 2 bases at V and 1 base at J, with 15 bases between. Germline loops: CDR1 SGHNT, CDR2 YYREEE (reference sequence).

The chain carries TRBV6-4 and TRBJ1-1; 7 bases fit TRBD1. J was trimmed by 4 bases and V by 5 bases; bases with no gene match: 16. CDR1 is MRHNA and CDR2 is SNTAGT in the germline V gene. This CDR3 is 17 amino acids long. Here the CDR3 DNA reads TGTGCCAGCAGTTCTTCCGACAGGGAGGCTACACCCACTGAAGCTTTCTTT. Protein sequence: CASSSSDREATPTEAFF.

This clone appeared once. The gene calls are TRBV7-9 and TRBJ2-7; 15 nucleotides match TRBD2. The length of the CDR3 is 15 residues. V lost 5 bases to trimming and J lost 4 bases; unmatched junction nucleotides: 3. Germline lookup yields CDR1 SEHNR and CDR2 FQNEAQ (reference sequence). CDR3 region: CASSPGTSGRYEQYF. CDR3 in DNA: TGTGCCAGCAGCCCTGGGACTAGCGGGAGGTACGAGCAGTACTTC.

The chain links TRBV2 to TRBJ1-2; D unresolved. Trimming pared 11 bases from V and 6 bases from J, leaving 13 bases between. CDR1 is SNHLY and CDR2 is FYNNEI in the germline V gene. The CDR3 consists of 11 residues. The CDR3 loop reads CAFPLLDGYTF. The CDR3 bases are TGTGCCTTCCCTTTATTGGATGGCTACACCTTC.

The gene calls are TRBV30 and TRBJ1-5; TRBD1 aligns across 7 bases. V shed 5 bases, J shed 3 bases, and the junction held 13 bases outside the gene matches. The germline V gene encodes CDR1 GTSNPN and CDR2 SVGIG (reference sequence). The CDR3 has 16 amino acids. The DNA of the CDR3 is TGTGCCTGGGGAGACAGGGACGGTGTCCTCAATCAGCCCCAGCATTTT. Its translation: CAWGDRDGVLNQPQHF. Based on the CDR3 plus reference TRBV30 and TRBJ1-5, the full variable domain is SQTIHQWPATLVQPVGSPLSLECTVEGTSNPNLYWYRQAAGRGLQLLFYSVGIGQISSEVPQNLSASRPQDRQFILSSKKLLLSDSGFYLCAWGDRDGVLNQPQHFGDGTRLSIL.

V is TRBV7-2 and J is TRBJ2-1; 7 nucleotides match TRBD2. This CDR3 has 15 residues. Trimming cost V 0 bases and J 2 bases; bases outside gene matches: 1. CDR1 and CDR2 (germline): SGHTA, FQGNSA. The CDR3 loop reads CASSLAGGPYNEQFF. The CDR3 nucleotides are TGTGCCAGCAGCTTAGCGGGAGGGCCCTACAATGAGCAGTTCTTC. The full variable domain, its missing parts supplied by reference TRBV7-2 and TRBJ2-1, is GAGVSQSPSNKVTEKGKDVELRCDPISGHTALYWYRQSLGQGLEFLIYFQGNSAPDKSGLPSDRFSAERTGGSVSTLTIQRTQQEDSAVYLCASSLAGGPYNEQFFGPGTRLTVL.

J is TRBJ2-5 and V is TRBV29-1; D is tentatively TRBD1 or TRBD2 (5 bases each). The V gene lost 4 bases and the J gene lost 2 bases, with 11 bases spanning the gap. The CDR3 length is 13 residues. Per the germline V gene, CDR1 is SQVTM and CDR2 is ANQGSEA. This chain's CDR3 is CSVVREWQETQYF. The CDR3 region has the DNA TGCAGCGTTGTCAGGGAGTGGCAAGAGACCCAGTACTTC.

This clone was recorded only once. The chain has TRBV6-5 and TRBJ1-5; D is perhaps TRBD1 (6 bases). V lost 0 bases and J 7 bases, leaving 13 bases between the germline ends. The CDR3 has 15 residues. In germline, CDR1 is MNHEY, CDR2 SVGAGI. This CDR3 is CASSYSGGAGQPQHF. DNA for the CDR3: TGTGCCAGCAGTTACTCAGGGGGGGCAGGCCAGCCCCAGCATTTT.

The genes are TRBV28 and TRBJ2-7, with a tentative D call TRBD2 (5 bases). The CDR3 runs to 14 residues. The germline V gene has CDR1 MDHEN and CDR2 SYDVKM. V gave up 6 bases and J gave up 3 bases, with 15 bases separating them. This chain's CDR3 is CASRLLPGLYEQYF. As DNA, the CDR3 is TGTGCCAGCAGACTTCTCCCTGGACTCTACGAGCAGTACTTC.

The chain combines TRBV4-1 with TRBJ2-5; D is perhaps TRBD2 (6 bases). The ends were cut back, 2 bases at V and 5 bases at J, with 12 bases in the middle. Germline CDR1 is MGHRA and CDR2 is YSYEKL. The CDR3 is 14 amino acids. CDR3 in amino acids: CASSQSVGRETQYF. DNA for the CDR3: TGCGCCAGCAGCCAATCGGTGGGGAGGGAGACCCAGTACTTC.

Of note for this clone: This likely reflects a read error, since a far larger clone is one base away. CDR3 protein: CAFDRDMAQAFF. CDR3 nucleotide sequence: TGTGCCTTTGACAGGGATATGGCGCAAGCTTTCTTT. V usage is TRBV30 and J usage is TRBJ1-1, with 7 bases aligning to TRBD1. This CDR3 is 12 amino acids long. Germline V gene lookup returns CDR1 GTSNPN and CDR2 SVGIG (reference sequence). Trimming cost V 7 bases and J 9 bases; bases outside gene matches: 11.

V gene TRBV19 combines with J gene TRBJ2-7, with D possibly TRBD1 on 5 matching bases. This CDR3 contains 15 residues. V lost 2 bases, J lost 0 bases, and 11 bases lay in between. CDR1 is LNHDA and CDR2 is SQIVND in the germline V gene (reference sequence). The CDR3, as DNA: TGTGCCAGTAGTATACGGACAATTAGCTCCTACGAGCAGTACTTC. Its translation: CASSIRTISSYEQYF. The full variable domain, with the rest looked up from reference TRBV19 and TRBJ2-7, is DGGITQSPKYLFRKEGQNVTLSCEQNLNHDAMYWYRQDPGQGLRLIYYSQIVNDFQKGDIAEGYSVSREKKESFPLTVTSAQKNPTAFYLCASSIRTISSYEQYFGPGTRLTVT.

V is TRBV27 and J is TRBJ2-7; 9 bases fit TRBD2. Trimming removed 0 bases from V and 3 bases from J; junction bases left unmatched: 6. Germline V gene data show CDR1 as MNHEY and CDR2 as SMNVEV (reference sequence). This CDR3 is 16 amino acids long. The CDR3 sequence: CASSLSEAGGVYEQYF. In DNA, the CDR3 is TGTGCCAGCAGTTTATCGGAGGCGGGAGGGGTCTACGAGCAGTACTTC.

The chain is built from TRBV10-3 and TRBJ2-1; 9 nucleotides match TRBD2. CDR3 size: 17 residues. Unmatched junction bases numbered 3, after V lost 0 bases and J lost 0 bases. Per germline, CDR1 ENHRY and CDR2 SYGVKD. The CDR3 bases are TGTGCCATCAGTGAGTCGTCACTAGCGGGCTCCTACAATGAGCAGTTCTTC. Protein: CAISESSLAGSYNEQFF.

The rearrangement links TRBV6-1 to TRBJ1-2; D possibly corresponds to TRBD1 (5 bases). There are 15 residues in the CDR3. The germline V and J ends were trimmed by 7 bases and 3 bases, with 18 bases remaining between them. The V gene's germline CDR1 is MNHNS and CDR2 SASEGT. CDR3 protein: CASTISGQPDYGYTF. Here the CDR3 DNA reads TGTGCCAGCACTATCTCAGGGCAGCCCGACTATGGCTACACCTTC.

The chain employs TRBV6-5 and TRBJ2-7; D perhaps matches TRBD1 (5 bases). This CDR3 is 11 amino acids long. V dropped 8 bases and J dropped 4 bases, with 9 bases sitting between them. The germline gives CDR1 MNHEY, CDR2 SVGAGI. The CDR3 protein is CASGPGYEQYF. The CDR3 DNA is TGTGCCAGCGGGCCAGGGTACGAGCAGTACTTC.

The chain is built from TRBV19 and TRBJ2-1, with D uncertain. The CDR3 sequence is 11 residues long. Germline CDR1 and CDR2: LNHDA and SQIVND (reference sequence). Trimming cost V 7 bases and J 9 bases, with 10 bases left between them. CDR3 sequence (DNA): TGTGCCAGTACTAATGCCGGTGAGCAGTTCTTC. Translation gives CASTNAGEQFF.

The rearrangement uses TRBV14 and TRBJ2-7, with TRBD2 matching 11 bases. Germline lookup yields CDR1 SGHDN and CDR2 FVKESK. Trimming removed 6 bases from V and 2 bases from J; junction bases left unmatched: 6. The CDR3 runs 15 residues. CDR3 nucleotide sequence: TGTGCCAGCAGAGGGGGACTAGCGGAGACCTACGAGCAGTACTTC. This encodes CASRGGLAETYEQYF.

The V gene is TRBV9, the J gene TRBJ1-2, with D hard to call. This CDR3 has 14 residues. Germline V gene data show CDR1 as SGDLS and CDR2 as YYNGEE. The V gene lost 0 bases and the J gene lost 3 bases, with 9 bases spanning the gap. The CDR3 bases are TGTGCCAGCAGCGTAGTTTCAGGTGACTATGGCTACACCTTC. Protein product: CASSVVSGDYGYTF.